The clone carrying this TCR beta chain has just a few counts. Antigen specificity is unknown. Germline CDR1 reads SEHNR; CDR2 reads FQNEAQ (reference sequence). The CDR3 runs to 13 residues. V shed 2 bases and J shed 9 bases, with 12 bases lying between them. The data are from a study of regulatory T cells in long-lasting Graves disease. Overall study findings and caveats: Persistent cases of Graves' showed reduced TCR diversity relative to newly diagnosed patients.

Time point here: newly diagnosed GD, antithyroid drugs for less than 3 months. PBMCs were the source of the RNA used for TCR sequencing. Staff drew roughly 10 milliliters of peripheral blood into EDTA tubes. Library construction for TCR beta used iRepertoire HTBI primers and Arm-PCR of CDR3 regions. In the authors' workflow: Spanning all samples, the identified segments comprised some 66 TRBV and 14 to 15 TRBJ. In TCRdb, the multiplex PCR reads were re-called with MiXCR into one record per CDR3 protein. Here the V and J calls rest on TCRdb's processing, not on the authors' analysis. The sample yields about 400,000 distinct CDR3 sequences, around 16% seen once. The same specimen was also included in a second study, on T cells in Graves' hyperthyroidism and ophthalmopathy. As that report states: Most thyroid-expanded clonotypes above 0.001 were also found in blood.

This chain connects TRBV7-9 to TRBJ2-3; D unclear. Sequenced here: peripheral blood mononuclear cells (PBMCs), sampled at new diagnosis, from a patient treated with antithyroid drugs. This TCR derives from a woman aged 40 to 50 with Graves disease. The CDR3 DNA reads TGTGCCAGCAGCTTAAGGATAGTGGTGACGCAGTATTTT. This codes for CASSLRIVVTQYF.